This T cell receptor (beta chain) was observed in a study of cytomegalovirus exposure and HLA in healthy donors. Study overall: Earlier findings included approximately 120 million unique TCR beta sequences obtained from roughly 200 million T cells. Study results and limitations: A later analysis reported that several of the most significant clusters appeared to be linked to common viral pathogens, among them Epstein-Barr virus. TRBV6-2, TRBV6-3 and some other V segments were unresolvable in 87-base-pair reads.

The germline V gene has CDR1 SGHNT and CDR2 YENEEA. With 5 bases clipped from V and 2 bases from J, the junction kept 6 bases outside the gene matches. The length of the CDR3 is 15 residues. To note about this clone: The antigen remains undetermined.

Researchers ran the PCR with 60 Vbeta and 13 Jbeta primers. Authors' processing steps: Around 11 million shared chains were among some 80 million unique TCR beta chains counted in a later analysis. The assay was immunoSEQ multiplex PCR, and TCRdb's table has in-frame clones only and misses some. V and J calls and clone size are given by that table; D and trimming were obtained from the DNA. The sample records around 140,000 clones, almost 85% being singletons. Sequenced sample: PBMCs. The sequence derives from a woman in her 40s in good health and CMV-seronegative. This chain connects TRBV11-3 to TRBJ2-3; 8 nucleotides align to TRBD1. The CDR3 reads CASSQRQGATDTQYF. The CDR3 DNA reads TGTGCCAGCAGCCAGAGGCAGGGGGCCACAGATACGCAGTATTTT.